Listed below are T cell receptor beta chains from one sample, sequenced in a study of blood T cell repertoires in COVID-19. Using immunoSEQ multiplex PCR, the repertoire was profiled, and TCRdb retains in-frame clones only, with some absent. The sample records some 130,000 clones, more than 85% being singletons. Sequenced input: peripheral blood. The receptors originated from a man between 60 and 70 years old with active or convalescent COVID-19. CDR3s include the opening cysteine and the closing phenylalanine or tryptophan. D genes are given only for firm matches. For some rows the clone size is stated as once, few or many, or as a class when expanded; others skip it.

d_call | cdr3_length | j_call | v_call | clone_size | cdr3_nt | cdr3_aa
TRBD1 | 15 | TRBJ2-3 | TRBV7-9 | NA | TGTGCCAGCAGCTCGACAGGGACCCGCACAGATACGCAGTATTTT | CASSSTGTRTDTQYF
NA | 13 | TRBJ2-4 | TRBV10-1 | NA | TGCGCCAGCAGTCAACACGACGGGAACATTCAGTACTTC | CASSQHDGNIQYF
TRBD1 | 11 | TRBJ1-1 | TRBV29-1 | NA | TGCAGCACAGGGGGGAACACTGAAGCTTTCTTT | CSTGGNTEAFF
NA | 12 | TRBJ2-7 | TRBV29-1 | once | TGCAGCGCTCTAACCGGGACTTATGAGCAGTACTTC | CSALTGTYEQYF
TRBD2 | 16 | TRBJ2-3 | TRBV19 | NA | TGTGCCTCCTTGCAGGTTTCAGCGGGGGGTGGGGATACGCAGTATTTT | CASLQVSAGGGDTQYF
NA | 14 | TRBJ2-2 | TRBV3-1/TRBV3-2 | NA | TGTGCCAGCAGCCAAGCGGCGGTCACCGGGGAGCTGTTTTTT | CASSQAAVTGELFF
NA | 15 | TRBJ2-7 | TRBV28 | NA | TGTGCCACCCTCAATTCTTGGGCCCTGGGCCACGAGCAGTACTTC | CATLNSWALGHEQYF
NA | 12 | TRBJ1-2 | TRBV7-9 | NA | TGTGCCAGCAGCTTAGACAGCTATGGCTACACCTTC | CASSLDSYGYTF
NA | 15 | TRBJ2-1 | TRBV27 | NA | TGTGCCAGCAGTTTATTAAGAGGGGGTGACAATGAGCAGTTCTTC | CASSLLRGGDNEQFF
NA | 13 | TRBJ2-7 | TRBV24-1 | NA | TGTGCCACCAGTGGCGGCAGGGTAAACGAGCAGTACTTC | CATSGGRVNEQYF
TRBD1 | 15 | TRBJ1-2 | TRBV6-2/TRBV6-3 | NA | TGTGCCAGCAGTTACTCGCCGACAGGGCCCTATGGCTACACCTTC | CASSYSPTGPYGYTF
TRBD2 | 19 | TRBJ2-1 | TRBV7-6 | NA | TGTGCCAGCAGCCCTCTCAACCCCTCACACACTAGCGGGGGTAATGAGCAGTTCTTC | CASSPLNPSHTSGGNEQFF
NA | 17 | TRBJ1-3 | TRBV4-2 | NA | TGTGCCAGCAGCCTCCCTAGTTATCGGGGGGGTGGAAACACCATATATTTT | CASSLPSYRGGGNTIYF
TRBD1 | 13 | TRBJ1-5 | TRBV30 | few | TGTGCCTGGAGTAAACAGGGGGGTCAGCCCCAGCATTTT | CAWSKQGGQPQHF
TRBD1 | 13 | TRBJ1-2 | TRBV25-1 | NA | TGTGCCAGCAGTGGACAGGGGAGTGATGGCTACACCTTC | CASSGQGSDGYTF
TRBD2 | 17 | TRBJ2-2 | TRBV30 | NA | TGTGCCTGGAGTCGGATGGGTCGAGCGGGAGACACCGGGGAGCTGTTTTTT | CAWSRMGRAGDTGELFF
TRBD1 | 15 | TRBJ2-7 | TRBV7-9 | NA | TGTGCCAGCAGCTTAGGGGACAGGGTAACCAACGAGCAGTACTTC | CASSLGDRVTNEQYF
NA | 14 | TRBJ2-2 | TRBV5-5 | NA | TGTGCCAGCAGCTTGGGACAGATGACCGGGGAGCTGTTTTTT | CASSLGQMTGELFF
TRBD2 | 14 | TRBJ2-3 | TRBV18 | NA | TGTGCCAGCTCACCAGGGACTACTTCGCATACGCAGTATTTT | CASSPGTTSHTQYF
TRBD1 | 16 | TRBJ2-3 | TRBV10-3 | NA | TGTGCCATCAGTGATAACCCTGACAGGGGATGGAATACGCAGTATTTT | CAISDNPDRGWNTQYF
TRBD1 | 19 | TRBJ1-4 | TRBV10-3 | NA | TGTGCCATCAGTGCATCAACCGGGACAGACATTTCAACTAATGAAAAACTGTTTTTT | CAISASTGTDISTNEKLFF
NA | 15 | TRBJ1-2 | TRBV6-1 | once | TGTGCCAGCAGTGAAGAAGGTCAGGGCCTTTCACGCTACACCTTC | CASSEEGQGLSRYTF
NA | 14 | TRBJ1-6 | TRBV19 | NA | TGTGCCAGTAGTATCGAGTTCTATAATTCACCCCTCCACTTT | CASSIEFYNSPLHF
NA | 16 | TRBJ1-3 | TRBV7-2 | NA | TGTGCCAGCAGCTTAGAATATGGGGCCTCTGGAAACACCATATATTTT | CASSLEYGASGNTIYF
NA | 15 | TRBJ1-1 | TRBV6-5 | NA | TGTGCCAGCAGTTCCGACCAGTTGGGAGAGACTGAAGCTTTCTTT | CASSSDQLGETEAFF
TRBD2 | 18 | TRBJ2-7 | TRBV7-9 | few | TGTGCCAGCAGCTTAGCGAGGACTAGCGGGGACCTTTCCTACGAGCAGTACTTC | CASSLARTSGDLSYEQYF
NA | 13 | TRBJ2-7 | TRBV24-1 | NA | TGTGCCACCAGTGATGGAGGGAAGCGCGAGCAGTACTTC | CATSDGGKREQYF
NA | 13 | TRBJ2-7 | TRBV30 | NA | TGTGCCTGGAGTGTTTCCCTTTACTACGAGCAGTACTTC | CAWSVSLYYEQYF
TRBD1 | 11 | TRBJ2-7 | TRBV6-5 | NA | TGTGCCAGCGGGGACAGGGACGAGCAGTACTTC | CASGDRDEQYF
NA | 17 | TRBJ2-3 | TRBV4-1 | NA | TGCGCCAGCAGCCAAGACGGCGGCGCATCGGCGCCCGGTACGCAGTATTTT | CASSQDGGASAPGTQYF
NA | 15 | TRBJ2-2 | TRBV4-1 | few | TGCGCCAGCAGCCCGAGTGGGGCCGGCACCGGGGAGCTGTTTTTT | CASSPSGAGTGELFF
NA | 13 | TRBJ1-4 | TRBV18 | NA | TGTGCCAGCTCGCAGGGTATGGATGAAAAACTGTTTTTT | CASSQGMDEKLFF
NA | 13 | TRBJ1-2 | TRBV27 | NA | TGTGCCAGCAGTTTTCGGGGGACCTATGGCTACACCTTC | CASSFRGTYGYTF
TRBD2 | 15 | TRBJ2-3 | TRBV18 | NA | TGTGCCAGCTCACCAACTAGCGGGAGCACAGATACGCAGTATTTT | CASSPTSGSTDTQYF
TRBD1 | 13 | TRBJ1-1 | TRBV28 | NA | TGTGCCAGCAGTTTTTCCCCGACAGGGAGAGCTTTCTTT | CASSFSPTGRAFF
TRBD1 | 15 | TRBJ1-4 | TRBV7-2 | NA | TGTGCCAGCAGCGGATGGGGACAGCGCGATGAAAAACTGTTTTTT | CASSGWGQRDEKLFF
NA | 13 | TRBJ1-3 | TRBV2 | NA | TGTGCCAGCAAGGCGGGGGGGTTTGACACCATATATTTT | CASKAGGFDTIYF
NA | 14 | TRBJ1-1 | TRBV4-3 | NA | TGCGCCAGCAGCCAAGGAGGGGAGGGCACTGAAGCTTTCTTT | CASSQGGEGTEAFF
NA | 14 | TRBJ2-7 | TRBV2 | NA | TGTGCCAGCAGTGAGCAGGCAGCCCCCTACGAGCAGTACTTC | CASSEQAAPYEQYF
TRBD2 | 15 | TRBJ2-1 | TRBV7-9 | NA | TGTGCCAGCAGCGTCCTCGCGGGGGCCTACAATGAGCAGTTCTTC | CASSVLAGAYNEQFF
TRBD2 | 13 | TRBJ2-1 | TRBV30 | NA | TGTGCCCAGCGAGGCGGGAGGGCCGTTGAGCAGTTCTTC | CAQRGGRAVEQFF
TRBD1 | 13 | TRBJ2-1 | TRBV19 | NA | TGTGCCAGTAGTGAGACAGGGCAAAATGAGCAGTTCTTC | CASSETGQNEQFF
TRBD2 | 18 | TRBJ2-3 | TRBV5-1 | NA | TGCGCCAGCAGCTTGGGGGCTAGCGGGAGGGCCGGCACAGATACGCAGTATTTT | CASSLGASGRAGTDTQYF
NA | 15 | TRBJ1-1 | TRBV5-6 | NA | TGTGCCAGCAGCTTGGGATCTGTTCGGGGGACTGAAGCTTTCTTT | CASSLGSVRGTEAFF
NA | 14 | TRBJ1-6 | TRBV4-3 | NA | TGCGCCAGCAGCCAAGAAGCAGGAAATTCACCCCTCCACTTT | CASSQEAGNSPLHF
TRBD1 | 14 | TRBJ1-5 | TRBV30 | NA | TGTGCCTGGGGGGGACAGGGGGCTGGACAGCCCCAGCATTTT | CAWGGQGAGQPQHF
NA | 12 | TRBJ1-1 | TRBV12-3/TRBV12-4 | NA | TGTGCCAGCTACCAGACTCGCACTGAAGCTTTCTTT | CASYQTRTEAFF
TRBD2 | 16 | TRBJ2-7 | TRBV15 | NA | TGTGCCACCAGCAGTCTCGATGTAGCGGGATTAGTCAAGCAGTACTTC | CATSSLDVAGLVKQYF
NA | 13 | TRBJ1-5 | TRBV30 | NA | TGTGCCTGGAATTGGGGGCAAGGCCAGCCCCAGCATTTT | CAWNWGQGQPQHF
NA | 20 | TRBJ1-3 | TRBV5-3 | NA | TGTGCCAGAAGCTTGGAGCGAAGGCCCGGGGGATATTACTCTGGAAACACCATATATTTT | CARSLERRPGGYYSGNTIYF
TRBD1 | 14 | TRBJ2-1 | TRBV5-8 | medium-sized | TGTGCCAGCAGCCTACCGACAGGGTATTTCGAGCAGTTCTTC | CASSLPTGYFEQFF
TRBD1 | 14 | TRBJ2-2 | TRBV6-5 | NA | TGTGCCACGCTTACCGGGACAGCCACCGGGGAGCTGTTTTTT | CATLTGTATGELFF
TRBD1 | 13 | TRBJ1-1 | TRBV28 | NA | TGTGCCAGCAGTTTCTACAGGGGAAGAGAAGCTTTCTTT | CASSFYRGREAFF